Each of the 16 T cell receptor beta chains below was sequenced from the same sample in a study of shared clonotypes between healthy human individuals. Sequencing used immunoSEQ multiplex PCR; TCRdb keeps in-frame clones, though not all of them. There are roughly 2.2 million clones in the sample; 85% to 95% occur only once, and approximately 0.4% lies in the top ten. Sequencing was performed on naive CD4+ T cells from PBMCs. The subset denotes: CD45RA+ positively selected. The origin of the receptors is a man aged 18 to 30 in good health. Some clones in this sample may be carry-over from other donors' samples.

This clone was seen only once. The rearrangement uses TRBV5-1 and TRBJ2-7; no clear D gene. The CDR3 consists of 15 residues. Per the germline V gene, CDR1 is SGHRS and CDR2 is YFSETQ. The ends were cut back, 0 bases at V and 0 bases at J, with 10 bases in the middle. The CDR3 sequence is CASSLATGVSYEQYF. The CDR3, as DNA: TGCGCCAGCAGCTTGGCGACTGGCGTCTCCTACGAGCAGTACTTC.

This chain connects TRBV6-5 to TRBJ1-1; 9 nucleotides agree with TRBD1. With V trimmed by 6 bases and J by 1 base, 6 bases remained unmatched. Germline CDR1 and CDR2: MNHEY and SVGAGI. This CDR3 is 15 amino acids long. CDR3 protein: CASSPTGGPNTEAFF. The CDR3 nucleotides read TGTGCCAGCAGCCCGACAGGGGGACCGAACACTGAAGCTTTCTTT.

Here the CDR3 reads CASSYLAGKQETQYF. The CDR3 DNA follows: TGTGCCAGCAGTTACTTAGCGGGGAAACAAGAGACCCAGTACTTC. The rearrangement links TRBV6-5 to TRBJ2-5; 8 bases fit TRBD2. V was clipped by 1 base and J by 2 bases; unmatched bases: 3. The CDR3 length is 15 residues. Germline CDR1 is MNHEY and CDR2 is SVGAGI.

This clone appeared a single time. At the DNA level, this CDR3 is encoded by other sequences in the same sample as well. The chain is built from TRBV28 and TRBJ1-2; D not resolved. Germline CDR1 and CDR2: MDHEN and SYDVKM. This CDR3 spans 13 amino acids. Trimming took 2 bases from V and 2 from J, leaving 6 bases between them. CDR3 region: CASSLNGNYGYTF. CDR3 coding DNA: TGTGCCAGCAGTTTAAACGGAAACTATGGCTACACCTTC.

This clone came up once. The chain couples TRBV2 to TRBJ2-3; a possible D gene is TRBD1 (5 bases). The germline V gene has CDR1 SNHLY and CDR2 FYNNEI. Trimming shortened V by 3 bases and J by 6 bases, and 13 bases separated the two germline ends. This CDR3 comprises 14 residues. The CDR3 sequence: CASSDRAGPDTQYF. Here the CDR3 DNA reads TGTGCCAGCAGTGACCGGGCAGGGCCCGATACGCAGTATTTT.

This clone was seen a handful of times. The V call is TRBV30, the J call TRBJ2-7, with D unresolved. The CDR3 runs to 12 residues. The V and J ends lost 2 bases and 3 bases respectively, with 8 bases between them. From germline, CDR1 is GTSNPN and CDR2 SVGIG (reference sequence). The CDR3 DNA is TGTGCCTGGAGTTCTTTATTCTACGAGCAGTACTTC. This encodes CAWSSLFYEQYF.

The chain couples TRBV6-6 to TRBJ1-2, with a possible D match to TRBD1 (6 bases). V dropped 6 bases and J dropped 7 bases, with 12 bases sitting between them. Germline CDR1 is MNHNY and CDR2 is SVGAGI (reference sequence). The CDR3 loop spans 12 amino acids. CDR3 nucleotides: TGTGCCAGCAGCAGCAGGGGCGGTGGCTACACCTTC. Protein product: CASSSRGGGYTF.

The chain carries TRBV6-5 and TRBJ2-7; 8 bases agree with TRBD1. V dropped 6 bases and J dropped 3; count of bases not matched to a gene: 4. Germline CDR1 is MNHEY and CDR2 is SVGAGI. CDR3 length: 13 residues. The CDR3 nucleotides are TGTGCCAGCAGGGACAGGGTGGGCTACGAGCAGTACTTC. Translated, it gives CASRDRVGYEQYF.

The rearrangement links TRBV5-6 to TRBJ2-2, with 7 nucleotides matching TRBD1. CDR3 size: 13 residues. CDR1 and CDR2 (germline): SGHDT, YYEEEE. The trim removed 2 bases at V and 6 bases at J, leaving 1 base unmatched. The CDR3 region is CASSFTGAGELFF. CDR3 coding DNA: TGTGCCAGCAGCTTTACAGGGGCCGGGGAGCTGTTTTTT.

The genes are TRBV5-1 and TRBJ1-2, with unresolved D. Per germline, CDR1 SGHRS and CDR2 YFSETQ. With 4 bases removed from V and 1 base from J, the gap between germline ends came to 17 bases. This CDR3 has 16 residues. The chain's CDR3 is CASSAPTKDLNYGYTF. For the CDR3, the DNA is TGCGCCAGCAGCGCCCCTACTAAGGACCTTAACTATGGCTACACCTTC.

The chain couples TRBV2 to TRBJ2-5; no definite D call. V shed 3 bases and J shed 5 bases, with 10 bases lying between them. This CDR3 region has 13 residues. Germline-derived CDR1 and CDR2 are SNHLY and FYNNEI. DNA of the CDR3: TGTGCCAGCAGTGATATAGGGCGGGAGACCCAGTACTTC. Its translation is CASSDIGRETQYF.

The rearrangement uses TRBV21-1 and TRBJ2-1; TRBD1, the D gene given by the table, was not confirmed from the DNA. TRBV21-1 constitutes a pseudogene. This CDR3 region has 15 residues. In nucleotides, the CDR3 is TGTGCCAGCAGCAAAGGGGACAGGGGGCTTAGTGAGCAGTTCTTC. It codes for CASSKGDRGLSEQFF.

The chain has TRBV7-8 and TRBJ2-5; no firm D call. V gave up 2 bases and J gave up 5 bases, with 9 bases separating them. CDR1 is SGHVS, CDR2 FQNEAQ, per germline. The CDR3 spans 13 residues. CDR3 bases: TGTGCCAGCAGCTTAACGCTATGGGAGACCCAGTACTTC. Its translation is CASSLTLWETQYF.

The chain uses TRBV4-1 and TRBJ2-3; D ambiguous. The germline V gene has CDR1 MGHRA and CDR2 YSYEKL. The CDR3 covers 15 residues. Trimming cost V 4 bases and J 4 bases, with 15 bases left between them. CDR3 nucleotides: TGCGCCAGCAGCCCCCGTGGTGGGTGGGCAGATACGCAGTATTTT. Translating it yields CASSPRGGWADTQYF.

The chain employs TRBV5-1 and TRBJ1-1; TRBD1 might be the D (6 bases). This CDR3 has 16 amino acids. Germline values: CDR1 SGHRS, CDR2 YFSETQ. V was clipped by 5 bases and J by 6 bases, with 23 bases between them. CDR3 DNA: TGCGCCAGCAGATGGGGGGGGCGTCCAGGCGCCCCTGAAGCTTTCTTT. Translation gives CASRWGGRPGAPEAFF.

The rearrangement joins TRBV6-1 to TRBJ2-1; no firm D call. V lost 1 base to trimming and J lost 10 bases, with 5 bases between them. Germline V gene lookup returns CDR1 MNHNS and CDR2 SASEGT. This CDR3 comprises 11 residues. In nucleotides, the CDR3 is TGTGCCAGCAGTGAAGTTGTAGAGCAGTTCTTC. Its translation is CASSEVVEQFF.